Listed below are T cell receptor beta chains from one sample, sequenced in a study of cytomegalovirus exposure and HLA in healthy donors. The assay was immunoSEQ multiplex PCR, and TCRdb's table has in-frame clones only and misses some. The table has around 91,000 clones, 64% seen once; the top ten hold about 3.5%. Sequencing was done on a sample of PBMCs. These receptors were taken from a man aged 55 to 70 in good health and CMV-seronegative. Each CDR3 is given with its conserved first and last residue. A D gene is named only where the DNA matches it firmly. The size field is filled for only some rows; it gives once, few, many or a size class.

D gene: TRBD1
V gene: TRBV7-9
J gene: TRBJ1-5
clone size: .
CDR3 protein: CASSLDGTGFQPQHF
CDR3 DNA: TGTGCCAGCAGCTTAGACGGGACAGGGTTTCAGCCCCAGCATTTT

D gene: .
V gene: TRBV7-6
J gene: TRBJ2-1
clone size: .
CDR3 protein: CASSLALVRSSYNEQFF
CDR3 DNA: TGTGCCAGCAGCTTAGCGCTGGTTCGGAGCTCCTACAATGAGCAGTTCTTC

D gene: .
V gene: TRBV6-4
J gene: TRBJ2-6
clone size: few
CDR3 protein: CASSGREGHSGANVLTF
CDR3 DNA: TGTGCCAGCAGTGGAAGGGAGGGACACTCTGGGGCCAACGTCCTGACTTTC

D gene: .
V gene: TRBV9
J gene: TRBJ2-7
clone size: .
CDR3 protein: CASSVAGYSYEQYF
CDR3 DNA: TGTGCCAGCAGCGTAGCAGGATACTCCTACGAGCAGTACTTC

D gene: TRBD1
V gene: TRBV27
J gene: TRBJ2-7
clone size: .
CDR3 protein: CASSYRGDEQYF
CDR3 DNA: TGTGCCAGCAGTTACAGGGGGGACGAGCAGTACTTC

D gene: .
V gene: TRBV18
J gene: TRBJ2-7
clone size: .
CDR3 protein: CASSFVTVGGDEQYF
CDR3 DNA: TGTGCCAGCTCATTTGTTACCGTGGGGGGAGACGAGCAGTACTTC

D gene: TRBD1
V gene: TRBV6-1
J gene: TRBJ2-5
clone size: .
CDR3 protein: CASSPGQGGETQYF
CDR3 DNA: TGTGCCAGCAGTCCGGGACAGGGAGGAGAGACCCAGTACTTC

D gene: .
V gene: TRBV5-5
J gene: TRBJ1-1
clone size: few
CDR3 protein: CASSLQAALNTEAFF
CDR3 DNA: TGTGCCAGCAGCCTCCAGGCAGCCTTGAACACTGAAGCTTTCTTT

D gene: TRBD1
V gene: TRBV5-8
J gene: TRBJ1-4
clone size: .
CDR3 protein: CASSLGTRGPEKLFF
CDR3 DNA: TGTGCCAGCAGCTTAGGGACCAGGGGGCCTGAAAAACTGTTTTTT

D gene: TRBD1
V gene: TRBV5-4
J gene: TRBJ2-4
clone size: .
CDR3 protein: CASSFFRGFSKNIQYF
CDR3 DNA: TGTGCCAGCAGCTTTTTCAGGGGGTTCTCGAAAAACATTCAGTACTTC

D gene: .
V gene: TRBV11-2
J gene: TRBJ2-1
clone size: .
CDR3 protein: CASSLVLSHEQFF
CDR3 DNA: TGTGCCAGCAGCTTAGTCCTAAGCCATGAGCAGTTCTTC

D gene: TRBD1
V gene: TRBV29-1
J gene: TRBJ1-2
clone size: .
CDR3 protein: CSVRTGVYGYTF
CDR3 DNA: TGCAGCGTCCGGACAGGGGTCTATGGCTACACCTTC

D gene: TRBD1
V gene: TRBV4-1
J gene: TRBJ2-7
clone size: .
CDR3 protein: CASSPRGTGGPQYF
CDR3 DNA: TGCGCCAGCAGCCCAAGAGGGACAGGGGGGCCGCAGTACTTC

D gene: TRBD1
V gene: TRBV5-1
J gene: TRBJ2-7
clone size: few
CDR3 protein: CASSSGQGSVEQYF
CDR3 DNA: TGCGCCAGCAGCTCTGGACAGGGTTCTGTCGAGCAGTACTTC

D gene: TRBD1
V gene: TRBV11-1
J gene: TRBJ2-6
clone size: .
CDR3 protein: CASSLGQGVGANVLTF
CDR3 DNA: TGTGCCAGCAGCTTGGGCCAGGGGGTTGGGGCCAACGTCCTGACTTTC

D gene: .
V gene: TRBV28
J gene: TRBJ1-3
clone size: .
CDR3 protein: CASSSSTIYF
CDR3 DNA: TGTGCCAGCAGTTCCAGCACCATATATTTT

D gene: .
V gene: TRBV7-2
J gene: TRBJ1-2
clone size: .
CDR3 protein: CASSRSLRSLGGYTF
CDR3 DNA: TGTGCCAGCAGCCGTTCACTACGGTCCCTAGGAGGCTACACCTTC

D gene: TRBD2
V gene: TRBV2
J gene: TRBJ2-2
clone size: .
CDR3 protein: CASRVRTSGYTGELFF
CDR3 DNA: TGTGCCAGCAGGGTTAGGACTAGCGGATACACCGGGGAGCTGTTTTTT

D gene: .
V gene: TRBV11-3
J gene: TRBJ2-5
clone size: once
CDR3 protein: CASSLGALAAPGETQYF
CDR3 DNA: TGTGCCAGCAGCTTGGGGGCCCTAGCGGCCCCGGGAGAGACCCAGTACTTC

D gene: TRBD2
V gene: TRBV27
J gene: TRBJ2-7
clone size: .
CDR3 protein: CASSRGTSGRRSYEQYF
CDR3 DNA: TGTGCCAGCAGTCGAGGGACTAGCGGGAGGCGCTCCTACGAGCAGTACTTC

D gene: TRBD1
V gene: TRBV28
J gene: TRBJ1-3
clone size: .
CDR3 protein: CASRRPDRASGNTIYF
CDR3 DNA: TGTGCCAGCAGACGCCCTGACAGGGCCTCTGGAAACACCATATATTTT

D gene: .
V gene: TRBV27
J gene: TRBJ2-4
clone size: .
CDR3 protein: CASSPQGLAKNIQYF
CDR3 DNA: TGTGCCAGCAGCCCACAGGGTCTAGCCAAAAACATTCAGTACTTC

D gene: TRBD2
V gene: TRBV6-4
J gene: TRBJ2-3
clone size: .
CDR3 protein: CASSESSGGADTQYF
CDR3 DNA: TGTGCCAGCAGTGAATCTAGCGGGGGGGCAGATACGCAGTATTTT

D gene: .
V gene: TRBV4-1
J gene: TRBJ2-1
clone size: few
CDR3 protein: CASSQRDRLRSSYNEQFF
CDR3 DNA: TGCGCCAGCAGCCAGAGAGACAGGTTAAGGAGCTCCTACAATGAGCAGTTCTTC

D gene: .
V gene: TRBV9
J gene: TRBJ2-1
clone size: .
CDR3 protein: CASSVVDSSYNEQFF
CDR3 DNA: TGTGCCAGCAGCGTGGTCGACTCGTCCTACAATGAGCAGTTCTTC

D gene: .
V gene: TRBV5-8
J gene: TRBJ1-4
clone size: few
CDR3 protein: CASSLEQSNEKLFF
CDR3 DNA: TGTGCCAGCAGCTTGGAACAGAGTAATGAAAAACTGTTTTTT

D gene: .
V gene: TRBV11-2
J gene: TRBJ1-2
clone size: .
CDR3 protein: CASSLEQGARNYGYTF
CDR3 DNA: TGTGCCAGCAGCTTAGAACAGGGAGCGAGGAACTATGGCTACACCTTC

D gene: TRBD1
V gene: TRBV11-3
J gene: TRBJ2-7
clone size: .
CDR3 protein: CASSSGQGGGEQYF
CDR3 DNA: TGTGCCAGCAGCTCCGGACAGGGGGGTGGCGAGCAGTACTTC

D gene: TRBD2
V gene: TRBV9
J gene: TRBJ2-2
clone size: .
CDR3 protein: CASSVGGLAGDLNTGELFF
CDR3 DNA: TGTGCCAGCAGCGTAGGTGGCCTAGCGGGAGATCTTAACACCGGGGAGCTGTTTTTT

D gene: TRBD2
V gene: TRBV6-1
J gene: TRBJ2-7
clone size: .
CDR3 protein: CASSFLAGRSYEQYF
CDR3 DNA: TGTGCCAGCAGCTTTCTAGCGGGCCGATCCTACGAGCAGTACTTC

D gene: TRBD2
V gene: TRBV5-1
J gene: TRBJ2-5
clone size: .
CDR3 protein: CASRHSPRGSAETQYF
CDR3 DNA: TGCGCCAGCAGGCACAGTCCTCGCGGGAGCGCAGAGACCCAGTACTTC